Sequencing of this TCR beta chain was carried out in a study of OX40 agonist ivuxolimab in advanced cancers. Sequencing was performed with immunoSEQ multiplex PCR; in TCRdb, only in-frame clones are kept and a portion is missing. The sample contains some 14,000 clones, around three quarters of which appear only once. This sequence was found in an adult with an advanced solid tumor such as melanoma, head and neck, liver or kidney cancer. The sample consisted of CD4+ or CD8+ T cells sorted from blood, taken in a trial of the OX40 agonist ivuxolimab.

CDR3 protein: CASSYSDFGEQYF. The CDR3, as DNA: TGCGCCAGCAGCTATAGTGACTTTGGCGAGCAGTACTTC. This chain connects TRBV5-1 to TRBJ2-7; D gene uncertain. Germline V gene data show CDR1 as SGHRS and CDR2 as YFSETQ. V lost 3 bases and J 6 bases, leaving 13 bases between the germline ends. The length of the CDR3 is 13 residues.